This entry describes one T cell receptor beta chain. Its target is not known. The sample carries other DNA sequences with the same CDR3. The entry originates in a study of shared clonotypes between healthy human individuals. Deep was the level at which the assay was run. Some clones are missing from TCRdb's copy, which holds only in-frame ones; the method was immunoSEQ multiplex PCR. The repertoire holds 1,400,000 or so clones, with roughly 98.5% as singletons. The V end was cut by 0 bases, the J end by 3 bases, with 9 bases between. Germline V gene sequence: CDR1 SGDLS, CDR2 YYNGEE. This CDR3 has 14 amino acids. Study-wide points: Represented diversity (both genetic and exposure-history) was limited by the small number of donors.

All of the donors resided in Nashville, Tennessee, and each was a Caucasian adult. The chain links TRBV9 to TRBJ1-1, with D hard to call. The TCR sequence derives from a man aged 25-45 years in good health. The sequenced material came from naive CD4+ T cells sorted from blood. Regarding subset: CD45RA+ positively selected. The CDR3 sequence is CASSVGSGHTEAFF. The CDR3 DNA is TGTGCCAGCAGCGTAGGGTCTGGGCACACTGAAGCTTTCTTT.